Included here is one T cell receptor beta chain sequence, with context. These data come from a study of blood T cell repertoires in COVID-19. Study-wide context: Some COVID-19 samples were acute and others convalescent; all came from the United States, Italy and Spain. PBMCs, B-cell-depleted T cells, or T cells provided the cDNA or gDNA that made up the material.

In the authors' workflow: Estimates of nucleated cell counts were drawn from the amplification of reference gene primers. Only in-frame clones appear in the TCRdb table, and some are missing; sequencing was by immunoSEQ multiplex PCR. V and J calls and clone size are those listed in that table; D and trimming were worked out from the DNA. Of fewer than 300,000 clones in the sample, 86% were seen once. Per the germline V gene, CDR1 is ENHRY and CDR2 is SYGVKD. Trimming shortened V by 6 bases and J by 0 bases, and 11 bases separated the two germline ends. There are 14 residues in the CDR3. This receptor was obtained from a man between 40 and 49 years old who had recovered from COVID-19. Sequences were obtained from peripheral blood. V and J are TRBV10-3 and TRBJ1-2; possibly TRBD1 for D (6 bases). CDR3 DNA: TGTGCCATCAGGGGGGCAGAACCTAACTATGGCTACACCTTC. It translates to CAIRGAEPNYGYTF.